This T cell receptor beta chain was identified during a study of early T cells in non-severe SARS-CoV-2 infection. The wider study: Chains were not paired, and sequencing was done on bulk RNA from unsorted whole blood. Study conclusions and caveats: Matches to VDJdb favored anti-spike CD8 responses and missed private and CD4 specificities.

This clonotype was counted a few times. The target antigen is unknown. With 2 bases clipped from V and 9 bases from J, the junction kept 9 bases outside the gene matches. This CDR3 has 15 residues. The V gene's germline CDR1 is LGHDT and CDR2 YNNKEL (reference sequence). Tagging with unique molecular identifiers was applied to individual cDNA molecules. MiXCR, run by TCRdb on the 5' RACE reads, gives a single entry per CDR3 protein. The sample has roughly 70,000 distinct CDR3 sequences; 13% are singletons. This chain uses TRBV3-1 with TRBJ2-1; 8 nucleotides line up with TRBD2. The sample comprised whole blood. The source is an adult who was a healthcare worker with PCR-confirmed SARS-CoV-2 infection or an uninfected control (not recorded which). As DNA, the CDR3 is TGTGCCAGCAGCCAAACGGGAGGGCCTCTTGGTGAGCAGTTCTTC. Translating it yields CASSQTGGPLGEQFF.